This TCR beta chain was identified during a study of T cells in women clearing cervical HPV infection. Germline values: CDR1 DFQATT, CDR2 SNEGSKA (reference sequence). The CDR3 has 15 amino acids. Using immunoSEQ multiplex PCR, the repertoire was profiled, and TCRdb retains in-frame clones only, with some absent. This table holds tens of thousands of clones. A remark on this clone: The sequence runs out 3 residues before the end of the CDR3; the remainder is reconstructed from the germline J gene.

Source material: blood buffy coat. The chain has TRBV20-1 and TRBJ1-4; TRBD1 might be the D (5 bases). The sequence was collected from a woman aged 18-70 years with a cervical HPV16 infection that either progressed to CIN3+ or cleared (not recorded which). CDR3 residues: CSAMDDAGRNSPLFF. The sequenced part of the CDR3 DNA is TGCAGTGCTATGGACGATGCAGGGCGAAATTCACCA.